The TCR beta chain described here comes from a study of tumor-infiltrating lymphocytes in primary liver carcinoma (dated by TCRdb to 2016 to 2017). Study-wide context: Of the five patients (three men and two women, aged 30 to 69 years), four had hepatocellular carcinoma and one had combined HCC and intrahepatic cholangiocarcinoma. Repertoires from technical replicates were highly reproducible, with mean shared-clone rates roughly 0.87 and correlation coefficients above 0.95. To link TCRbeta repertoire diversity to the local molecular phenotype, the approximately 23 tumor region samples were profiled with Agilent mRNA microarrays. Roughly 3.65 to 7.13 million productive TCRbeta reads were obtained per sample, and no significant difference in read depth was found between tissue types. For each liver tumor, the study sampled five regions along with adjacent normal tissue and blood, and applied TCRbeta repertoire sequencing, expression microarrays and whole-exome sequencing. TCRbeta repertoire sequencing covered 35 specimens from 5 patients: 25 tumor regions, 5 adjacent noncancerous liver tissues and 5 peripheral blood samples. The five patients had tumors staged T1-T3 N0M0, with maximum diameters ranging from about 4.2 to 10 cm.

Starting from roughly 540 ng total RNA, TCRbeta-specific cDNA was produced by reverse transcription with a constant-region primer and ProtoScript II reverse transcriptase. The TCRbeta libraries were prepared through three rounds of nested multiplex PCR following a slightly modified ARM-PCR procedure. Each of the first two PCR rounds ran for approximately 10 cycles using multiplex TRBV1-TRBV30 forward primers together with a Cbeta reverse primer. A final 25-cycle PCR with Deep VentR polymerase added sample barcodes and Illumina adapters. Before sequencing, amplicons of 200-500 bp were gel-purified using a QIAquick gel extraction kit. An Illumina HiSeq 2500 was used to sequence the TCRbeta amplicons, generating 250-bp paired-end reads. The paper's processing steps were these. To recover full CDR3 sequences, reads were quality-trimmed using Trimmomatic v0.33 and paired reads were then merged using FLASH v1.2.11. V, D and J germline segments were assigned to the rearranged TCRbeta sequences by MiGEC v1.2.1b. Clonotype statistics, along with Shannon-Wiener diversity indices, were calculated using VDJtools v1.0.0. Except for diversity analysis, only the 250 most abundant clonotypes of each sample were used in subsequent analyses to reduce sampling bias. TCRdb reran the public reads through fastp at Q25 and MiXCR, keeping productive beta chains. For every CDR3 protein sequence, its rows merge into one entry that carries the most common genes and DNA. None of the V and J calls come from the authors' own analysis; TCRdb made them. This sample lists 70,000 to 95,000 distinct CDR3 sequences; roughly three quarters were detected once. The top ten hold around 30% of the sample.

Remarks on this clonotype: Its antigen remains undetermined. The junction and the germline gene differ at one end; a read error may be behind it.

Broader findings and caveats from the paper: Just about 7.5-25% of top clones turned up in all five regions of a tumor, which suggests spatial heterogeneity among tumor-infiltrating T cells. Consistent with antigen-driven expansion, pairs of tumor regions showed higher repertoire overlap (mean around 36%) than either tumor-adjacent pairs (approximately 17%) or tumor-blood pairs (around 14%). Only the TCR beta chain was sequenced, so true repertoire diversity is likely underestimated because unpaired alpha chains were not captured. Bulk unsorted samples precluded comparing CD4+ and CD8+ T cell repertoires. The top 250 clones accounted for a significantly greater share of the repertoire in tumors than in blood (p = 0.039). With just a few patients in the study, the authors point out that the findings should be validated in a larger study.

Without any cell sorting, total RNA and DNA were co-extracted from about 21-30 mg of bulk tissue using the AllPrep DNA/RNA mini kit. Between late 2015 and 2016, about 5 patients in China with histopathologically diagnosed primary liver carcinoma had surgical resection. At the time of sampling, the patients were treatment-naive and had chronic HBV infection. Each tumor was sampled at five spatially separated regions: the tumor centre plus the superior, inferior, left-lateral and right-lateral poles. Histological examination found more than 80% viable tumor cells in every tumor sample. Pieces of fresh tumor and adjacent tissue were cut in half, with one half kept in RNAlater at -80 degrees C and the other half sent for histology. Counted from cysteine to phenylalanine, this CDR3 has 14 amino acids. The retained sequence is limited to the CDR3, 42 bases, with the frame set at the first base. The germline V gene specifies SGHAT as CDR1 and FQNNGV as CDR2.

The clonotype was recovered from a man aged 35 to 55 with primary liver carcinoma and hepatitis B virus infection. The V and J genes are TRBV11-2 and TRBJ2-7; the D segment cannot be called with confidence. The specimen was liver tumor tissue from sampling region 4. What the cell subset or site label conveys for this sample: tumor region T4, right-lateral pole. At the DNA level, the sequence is TGTGCCAGCAACTTAACTAACAGTGCCTACGAGCAGTATTTC. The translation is CASNLTNSAYEQYF.